This T cell receptor beta chain is drawn from a study of regulatory T cells in long-lasting Graves disease. Investigators prepared the TCR beta libraries by applying iRepertoire HTBI primers and Arm-PCR of CDR3 regions. TCRdb called the multiplex PCR reads again in MiXCR, with one record for every CDR3 protein. The table includes 500,000 or so distinct CDR3 sequences, about 16% detected once. The time point denotes: newly diagnosed GD, antithyroid drugs for less than 3 months. The TCR library was prepared using RNA isolated from PBMCs. CDR1 is MDHEN and CDR2 is SYDVKM in the germline V gene. With 6 bases removed from V and 5 bases from J, the gap between germline ends came to 13 bases. This CDR3 contains 13 residues. This clonotype was detected many times. The sample was also linked to a second study, of T cells in Graves' hyperthyroidism and ophthalmopathy. That paper notes: The diagnoses drew upon clinical symptoms, serum thyroxine and TRAb, thyroid ultrasound and orbital computed tomography.

This sequence joins TRBV28 and TRBJ1-1, with D possibly TRBD1 on 5 matching bases. Sequenced here: peripheral blood mononuclear cells (PBMCs), sampled at new diagnosis, from a patient treated with antithyroid drugs. This TCR came from a woman aged 35-65 years with Graves disease. CDR3 protein: CASSLRGRTEAFF. CDR3 coding DNA: TGTGCCAGCAGCTTAAGGGGCCGGACTGAAGCTTTCTTT.